This T cell receptor (beta chain) was recovered during a study of T cells in localized non-small cell lung cancer. Study-wide findings and caveats: Higher adjacent-lung clonality was associated with shorter survival. Adjacent lung exhibited a median of about 57 among the 100 most abundant tumor clones. Heterogeneity stays possible, as sequencing covered only one tumor region. T cell clonality was highest in uninvolved adjacent lung, above tumor.

In germline, CDR1 is SGHRS, CDR2 YFSETQ. V was clipped by 4 bases and J by 1 base, with 17 bases between them. The CDR3 is 16 amino acids. Profiling relied on immunoSEQ multiplex PCR, and the TCRdb table lists in-frame clones only, not all of them. The data hold about 40,000 clones, with around 86% observed a single time. Concerning this clone itself: Its matching antigen is unknown.

The chain links TRBV5-1 to TRBJ2-5; D is unresolved. The sequencing here drew on peripheral blood, taken before any cancer treatment. This TCR came from a man aged 18 to 50 with stage I lung adenocarcinoma. The CDR3 protein is CASSPSTVGFQETQYF. Here the CDR3 DNA reads TGCGCCAGCAGCCCGAGCACGGTCGGTTTCCAAGAGACCCAGTACTTC.